This TCR beta chain was documented in a study of blood T cell repertoires in COVID-19. CDR3 length: 17 amino acids. J gave up 2 bases and V 4 bases, and 11 bases lay outside the gene matches. Germline CDR1 SGHRS, CDR2 YFSETQ. The protocol was immunoSEQ multiplex PCR, while the TCRdb copy is restricted to in-frame clones and leaves out a portion. The sample yields 40,000 or so clones, approximately 85% seen once. The rearrangement joins TRBV5-1 to TRBJ2-5, with TRBD1 identical over 10 bases. The receptor was derived from a human donor in a cohort sampled during active COVID-19. The sample comprised peripheral blood. The CDR3: CASSAPGQGGRQETQYF. Written as DNA, the CDR3 is TGCGCCAGCAGCGCCCCCGGACAGGGGGGCCGGCAAGAGACCCAGTACTTC.